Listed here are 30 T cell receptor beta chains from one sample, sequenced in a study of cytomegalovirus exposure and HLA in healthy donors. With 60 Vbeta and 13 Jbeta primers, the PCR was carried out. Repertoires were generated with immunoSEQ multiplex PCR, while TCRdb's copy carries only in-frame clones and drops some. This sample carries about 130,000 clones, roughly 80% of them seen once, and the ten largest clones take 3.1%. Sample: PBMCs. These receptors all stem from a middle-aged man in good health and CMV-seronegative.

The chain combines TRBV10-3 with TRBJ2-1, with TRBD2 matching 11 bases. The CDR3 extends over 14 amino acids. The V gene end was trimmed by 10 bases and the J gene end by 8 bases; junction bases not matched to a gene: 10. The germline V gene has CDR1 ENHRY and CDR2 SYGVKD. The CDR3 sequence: CANAPSGRPHEQFF. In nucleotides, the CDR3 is TGTGCCAACGCCCCTAGCGGGAGGCCCCATGAGCAGTTCTTC.

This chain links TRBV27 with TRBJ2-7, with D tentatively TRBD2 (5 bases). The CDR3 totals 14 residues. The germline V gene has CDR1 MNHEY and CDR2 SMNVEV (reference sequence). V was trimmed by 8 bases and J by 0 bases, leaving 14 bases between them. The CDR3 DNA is TGTGCCAGCGGCGCTCAAGGAGGCTCCTACGAGCAGTACTTC. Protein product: CASGAQGGSYEQYF.

CDR3 bases: TGTGCCTGGAGCAGGACAGGGAGGGCGTTCTTC. It codes for CAWSRTGRAFF. The V and J genes are TRBV30 and TRBJ2-1; tentatively, D is TRBD1 (8 bases). Germline lookup yields CDR1 GTSNPN and CDR2 SVGIG (reference sequence). V dropped 3 bases and J dropped 15 bases, with 15 bases sitting between them. This CDR3 spans 11 amino acids.

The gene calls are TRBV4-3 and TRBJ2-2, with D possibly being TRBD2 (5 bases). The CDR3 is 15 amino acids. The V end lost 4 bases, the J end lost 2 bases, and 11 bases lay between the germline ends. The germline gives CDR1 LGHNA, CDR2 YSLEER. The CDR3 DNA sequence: TGCGCCAGCAGCCTCCGGACGGGAAACACCGGGGAGCTGTTTTTT. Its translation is CASSLRTGNTGELFF.

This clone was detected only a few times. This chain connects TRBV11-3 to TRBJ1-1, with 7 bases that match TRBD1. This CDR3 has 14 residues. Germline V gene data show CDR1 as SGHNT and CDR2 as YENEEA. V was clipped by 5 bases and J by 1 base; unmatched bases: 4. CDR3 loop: CASSLSGGNTEAFF. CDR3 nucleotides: TGTGCCAGCAGCCTATCAGGGGGGAACACTGAAGCTTTCTTT.

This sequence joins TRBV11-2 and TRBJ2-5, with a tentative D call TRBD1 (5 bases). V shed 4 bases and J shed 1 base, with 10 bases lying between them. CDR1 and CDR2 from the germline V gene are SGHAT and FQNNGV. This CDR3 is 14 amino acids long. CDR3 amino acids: CASSSMTVQETQYF. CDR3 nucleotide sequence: TGTGCCAGCAGCTCGATGACAGTCCAAGAGACCCAGTACTTC.

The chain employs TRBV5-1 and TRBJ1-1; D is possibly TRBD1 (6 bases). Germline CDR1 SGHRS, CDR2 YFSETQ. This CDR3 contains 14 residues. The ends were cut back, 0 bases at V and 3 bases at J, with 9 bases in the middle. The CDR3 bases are TGCGCCAGCAGCTTGGTTGGGGGCCACACTGAAGCTTTCTTT. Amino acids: CASSLVGGHTEAFF.

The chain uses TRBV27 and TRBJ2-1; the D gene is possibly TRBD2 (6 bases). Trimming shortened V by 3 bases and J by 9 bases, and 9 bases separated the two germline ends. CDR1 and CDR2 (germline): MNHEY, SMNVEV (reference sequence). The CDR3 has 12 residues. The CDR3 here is CASSFPGGEQFF. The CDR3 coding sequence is TGTGCCAGCAGTTTCCCCGGGGGTGAGCAGTTCTTC.

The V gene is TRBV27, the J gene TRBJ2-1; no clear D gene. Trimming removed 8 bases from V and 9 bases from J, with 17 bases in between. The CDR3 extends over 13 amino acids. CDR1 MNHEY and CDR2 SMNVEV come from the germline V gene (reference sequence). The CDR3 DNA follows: TGTGCCAGCGCCAGAGGTATTCTGGGTGAGCAGTTCTTC. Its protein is CASARGILGEQFF.

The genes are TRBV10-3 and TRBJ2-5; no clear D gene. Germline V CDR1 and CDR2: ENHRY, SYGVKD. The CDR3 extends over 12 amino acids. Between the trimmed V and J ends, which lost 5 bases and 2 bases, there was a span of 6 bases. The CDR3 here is CAISPQQETQYF. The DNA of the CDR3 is TGTGCCATCAGTCCCCAGCAAGAGACCCAGTACTTC.

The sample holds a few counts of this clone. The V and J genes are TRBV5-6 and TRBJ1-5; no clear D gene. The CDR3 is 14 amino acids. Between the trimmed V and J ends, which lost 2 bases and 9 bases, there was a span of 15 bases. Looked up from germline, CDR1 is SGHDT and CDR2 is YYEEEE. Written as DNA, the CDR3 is TGTGCCAGCAGCTTTCGGTACGGCGGAATGCCCCAGCATTTT. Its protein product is CASSFRYGGMPQHF.

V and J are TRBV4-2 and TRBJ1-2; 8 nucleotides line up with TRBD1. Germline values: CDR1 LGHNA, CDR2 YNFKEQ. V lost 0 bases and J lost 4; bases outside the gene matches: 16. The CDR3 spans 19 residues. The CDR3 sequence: CASSQERGTGPGSSYGYTF. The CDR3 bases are TGTGCCAGCAGCCAAGAGAGAGGGACAGGCCCAGGGAGTTCCTATGGCTACACCTTC.

CDR3 sequence: CASNTGTSGAIQETQYF. CDR3 coding DNA: TGTGCCAGTAACACCGGGACTAGCGGGGCTATCCAAGAGACCCAGTACTTC. This chain joins TRBV19 and TRBJ2-5; 13 bases map to TRBD2. This CDR3 is 17 amino acids long. Losses at the gene ends were 7 bases for V and 1 base for J; bases not matched to a gene: 9. CDR1 and CDR2 (germline): LNHDA, SQIVND (reference sequence).

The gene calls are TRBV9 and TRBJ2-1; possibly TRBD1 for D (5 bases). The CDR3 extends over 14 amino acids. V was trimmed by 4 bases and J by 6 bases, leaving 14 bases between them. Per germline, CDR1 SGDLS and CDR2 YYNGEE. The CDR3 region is CASSITGSLNEQFF. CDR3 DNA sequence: TGTGCCAGCAGCATCACAGGTTCGCTCAATGAGCAGTTCTTC. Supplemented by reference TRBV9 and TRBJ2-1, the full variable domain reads DSGVTQTPKHLITATGQRVTLRCSPRSGDLSVYWYQQSLDQGLQFLIQYYNGEERAKGNILERFSAQQFPDLHSELNLSSLELGDSALYFCASSITGSLNEQFFGPGTRLTVL.

The CDR3 here is CASSRDIPGQGGYGYTF. In DNA form, the CDR3 reads TGCGCCAGCAGCCGAGACATTCCGGGACAGGGAGGCTATGGCTACACCTTC. The gene calls are TRBV5-1 and TRBJ1-2; the match to TRBD1 covers 9 bases. Germline values: CDR1 SGHRS, CDR2 YFSETQ. CDR3 length: 17 amino acids. The V gene end was trimmed by 4 bases and the J gene end by 4 bases; junction bases not matched to a gene: 14.

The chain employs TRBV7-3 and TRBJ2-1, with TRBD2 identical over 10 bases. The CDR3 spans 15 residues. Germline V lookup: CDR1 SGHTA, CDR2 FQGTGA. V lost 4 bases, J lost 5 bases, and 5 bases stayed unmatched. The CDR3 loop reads CASSSSSGGNNEQFF. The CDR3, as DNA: TGTGCCAGCAGCTCCTCTAGCGGGGGTAACAATGAGCAGTTCTTC.

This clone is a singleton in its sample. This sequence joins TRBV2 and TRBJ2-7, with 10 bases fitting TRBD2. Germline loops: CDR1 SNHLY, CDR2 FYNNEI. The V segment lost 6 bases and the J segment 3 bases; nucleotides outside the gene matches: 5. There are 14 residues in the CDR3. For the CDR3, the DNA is TGTGCCAGCAGGAAAACTAGCGGGATCTACGAGCAGTACTTC. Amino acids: CASRKTSGIYEQYF.

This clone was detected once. The CDR3 region is CASSLPRGQGADEQYF. CDR3 DNA: TGTGCCAGCAGCCTCCCCAGGGGGCAGGGGGCTGACGAGCAGTACTTC. The J gene is TRBJ2-7, the V gene TRBV5-4; 8 bases align to TRBD1. The CDR3 spans 16 residues. The ends lost 4 bases at V and 5 bases at J; junction bases unmatched: 14. Germline assignment: CDR1 SGHNT and CDR2 YYREEE (reference sequence). The variable domain in full, with the rest retrieved from reference TRBV5-4 and TRBJ2-7, is ETGVTQSPTHLIKTRGQQVTLRCSSQSGHNTVSWYQQALGQGPQFIFQYYREEENGRGNFPPRFSGLQFPNYSSELNVNALELDDSALYLCASSLPRGQGADEQYFGPGTRLTVT.

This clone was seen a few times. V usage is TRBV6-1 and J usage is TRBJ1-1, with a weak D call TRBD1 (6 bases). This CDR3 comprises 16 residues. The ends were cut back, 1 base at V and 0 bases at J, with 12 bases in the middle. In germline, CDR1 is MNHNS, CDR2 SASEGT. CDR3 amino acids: CASSEVGGALNTEAFF. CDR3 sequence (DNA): TGTGCCAGCAGTGAAGTGGGGGGGGCTTTGAACACTGAAGCTTTCTTT.

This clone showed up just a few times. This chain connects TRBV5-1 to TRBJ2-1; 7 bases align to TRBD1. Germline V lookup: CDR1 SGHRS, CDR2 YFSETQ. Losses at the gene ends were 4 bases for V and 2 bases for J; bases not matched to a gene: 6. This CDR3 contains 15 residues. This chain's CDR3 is CASSEGASAYNEQFF. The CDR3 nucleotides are TGCGCCAGCAGCGAGGGGGCGAGTGCCTACAATGAGCAGTTCTTC.

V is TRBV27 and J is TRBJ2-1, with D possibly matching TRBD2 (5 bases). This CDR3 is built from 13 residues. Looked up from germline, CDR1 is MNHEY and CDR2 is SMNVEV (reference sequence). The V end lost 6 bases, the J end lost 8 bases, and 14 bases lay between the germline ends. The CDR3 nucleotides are TGTGCCAGCAGACTGAGGGTCTGGGATGAGCAGTTCTTC. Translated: CASRLRVWDEQFF.

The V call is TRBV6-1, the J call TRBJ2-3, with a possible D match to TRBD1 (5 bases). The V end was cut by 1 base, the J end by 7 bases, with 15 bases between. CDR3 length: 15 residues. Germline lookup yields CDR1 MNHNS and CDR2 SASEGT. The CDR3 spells CASSEGTTGWNTQYF. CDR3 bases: TGTGCCAGCAGTGAAGGGACAACCGGTTGGAATACGCAGTATTTT.

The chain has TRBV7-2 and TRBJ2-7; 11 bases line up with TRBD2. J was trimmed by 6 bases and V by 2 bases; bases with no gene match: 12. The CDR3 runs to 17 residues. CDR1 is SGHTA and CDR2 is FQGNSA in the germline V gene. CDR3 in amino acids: CASSLFGIAGGPREQYF. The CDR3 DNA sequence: TGTGCCAGCAGCTTATTCGGCATAGCGGGGGGGCCCCGCGAGCAGTACTTC.

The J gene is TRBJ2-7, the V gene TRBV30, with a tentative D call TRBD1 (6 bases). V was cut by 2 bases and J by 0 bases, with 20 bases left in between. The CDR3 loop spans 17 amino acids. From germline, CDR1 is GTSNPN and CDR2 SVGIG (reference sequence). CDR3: CAWSKGAKRGSSYEQYF. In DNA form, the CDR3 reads TGTGCCTGGAGTAAAGGGGCCAAAAGGGGGTCCTCCTACGAGCAGTACTTC.

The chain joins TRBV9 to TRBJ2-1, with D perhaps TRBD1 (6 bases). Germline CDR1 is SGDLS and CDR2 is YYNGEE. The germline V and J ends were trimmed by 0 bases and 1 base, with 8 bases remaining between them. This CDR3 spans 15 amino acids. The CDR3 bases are TGTGCCAGCAGCGTAGTAACAGGGTCCTACAATGAGCAGTTCTTC. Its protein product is CASSVVTGSYNEQFF.

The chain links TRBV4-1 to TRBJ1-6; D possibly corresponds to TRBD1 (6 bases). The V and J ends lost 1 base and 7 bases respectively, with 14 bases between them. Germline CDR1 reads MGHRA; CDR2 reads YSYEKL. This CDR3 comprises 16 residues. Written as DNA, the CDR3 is TGCGCCAGCAGCCAAGCCCGGGGGGCCGGGAATTCACCCCTCCACTTT. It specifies CASSQARGAGNSPLHF.

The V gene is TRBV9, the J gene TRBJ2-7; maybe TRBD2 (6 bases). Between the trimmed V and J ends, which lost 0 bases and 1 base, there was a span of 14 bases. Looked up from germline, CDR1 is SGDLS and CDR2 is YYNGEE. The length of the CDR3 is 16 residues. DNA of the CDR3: TGTGCCAGCAGCGTAGCTGAGGACCGGGGGTCCTACGAGCAGTACTTC. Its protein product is CASSVAEDRGSYEQYF.

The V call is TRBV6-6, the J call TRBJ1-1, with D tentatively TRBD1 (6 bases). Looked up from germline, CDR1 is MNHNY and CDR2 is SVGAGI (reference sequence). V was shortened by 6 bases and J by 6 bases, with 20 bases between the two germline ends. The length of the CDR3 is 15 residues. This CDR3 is CASSHPHRASPEAFF. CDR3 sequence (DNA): TGTGCCAGCAGCCATCCCCACAGGGCGTCTCCTGAAGCTTTCTTT.

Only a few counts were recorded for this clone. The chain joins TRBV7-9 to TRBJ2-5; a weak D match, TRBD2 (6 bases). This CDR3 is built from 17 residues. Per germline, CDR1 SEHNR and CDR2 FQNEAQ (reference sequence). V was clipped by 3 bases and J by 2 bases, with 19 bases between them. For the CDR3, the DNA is TGTGCCAGCAGCTTGTATCAATCACTGGGGGGTCAAGAGACCCAGTACTTC. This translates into CASSLYQSLGGQETQYF.

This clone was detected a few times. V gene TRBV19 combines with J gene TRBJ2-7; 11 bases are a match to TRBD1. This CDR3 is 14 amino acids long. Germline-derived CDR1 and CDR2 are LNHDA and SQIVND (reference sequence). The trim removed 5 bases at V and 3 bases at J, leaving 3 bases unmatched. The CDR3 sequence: CASSPGQGDYEQYF. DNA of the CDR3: TGTGCCAGTAGTCCGGGACAGGGGGACTACGAGCAGTACTTC. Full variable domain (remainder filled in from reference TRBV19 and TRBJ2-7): DGGITQSPKYLFRKEGQNVTLSCEQNLNHDAMYWYRQDPGQGLRLIYYSQIVNDFQKGDIAEGYSVSREKKESFPLTVTSAQKNPTAFYLCASSPGQGDYEQYFGPGTRLTVT.